These 23 T cell receptor beta chains originate from one sample sequenced in a study of cytomegalovirus exposure and HLA in healthy donors. PCR involved 60 Vbeta and 13 Jbeta primers. This table comes from immunoSEQ multiplex PCR, and its TCRdb copy is limited to in-frame clones, with some not included. The table includes just over 150,000 clones, around four fifths detected once. What was sequenced was PBMCs. These TCRs come from a man aged 18 to 35 in good health and CMV-seronegative.

The CDR3 DNA follows: TGTGCCAGCAGTTTAGACGGAGCGGGATACGAGCAGTACTTC. It specifies CASSLDGAGYEQYF. The chain links TRBV28 to TRBJ2-7, with 7 positions matching TRBD2. Germline values: CDR1 MDHEN, CDR2 SYDVKM. V shed 2 bases, J shed 4 bases, and the junction held 5 bases outside the gene matches. The CDR3 sequence is 14 residues long.

The chain is built from TRBV7-9 and TRBJ2-7; 7 nucleotides match TRBD2. Per the germline V gene, CDR1 is SEHNR and CDR2 is FQNEAQ (reference sequence). The CDR3 extends over 19 amino acids. Trimming at V came to 3 bases and at J to 7 bases, leaving 24 bases not matched to a gene. The CDR3, as DNA: TGTGCCAGCAGCTTCAGTTTTTCGCGGGAGAACCTAATAATGAGGGAGCAGTACTTC. It encodes CASSFSFSRENLIMREQYF.

V is TRBV4-1 and J is TRBJ2-3; weak D call: TRBD2 (6 bases). V lost 1 base, J lost 4 bases, and 15 bases lay in between. The CDR3 runs to 16 residues. The V gene's germline CDR1 is MGHRA and CDR2 YSYEKL. The CDR3: CASSQVLAGIADTQYF. The CDR3 nucleotides are TGCGCCAGCAGCCAAGTTCTTGCGGGAATAGCAGATACGCAGTATTTT.

CDR3 loop: CASSPLGDRGLGTEAFF. CDR3 nucleotides: TGTGCCAGTAGCCCCCTAGGCGACAGGGGGCTAGGCACTGAAGCTTTCTTT. The chain uses TRBV19 and TRBJ1-1, with 10 bases lining up with TRBD1. Germline trimming cut 6 bases from V and 4 bases from J; bases unmatched to any gene: 14. Germline V gene data show CDR1 as LNHDA and CDR2 as SQIVND (reference sequence). The CDR3 is 17 residues long.

This chain links TRBV5-1 with TRBJ1-3; 7 bases align to TRBD1. V was clipped by 5 bases and J by 0 bases; unmatched bases: 5. The CDR3 loop spans 15 amino acids. Germline V lookup: CDR1 SGHRS, CDR2 YFSETQ. Written as DNA, the CDR3 is TGCGCCAGCAGTCGACAGGGAAACTCTGGAAACACCATATATTTT. This encodes CASSRQGNSGNTIYF.

The chain couples TRBV10-1 to TRBJ2-3; TRBD2 agrees at 8 bases. Germline V CDR1 and CDR2: WNHNN, SYGVQD (reference sequence). The V gene end was trimmed by 3 bases and the J gene end by 5 bases; junction bases not matched to a gene: 13. This CDR3 spans 17 amino acids. Here the CDR3 reads CASSDLWVAGMVDTQYF. The CDR3 DNA reads TGCGCCAGCAGTGACCTCTGGGTAGCGGGGATGGTAGATACGCAGTATTTT.

The chain carries TRBV6-4 and TRBJ1-6; 7 bases line up with TRBD1. The CDR3 consists of 14 residues. The germline V gene has CDR1 MRHNA and CDR2 SNTAGT. V lost 3 bases to trimming and J lost 7 bases; unmatched junction nucleotides: 3. CDR3 amino acids: CASSETGLNSPLHF. The CDR3 bases are TGTGCCAGCAGTGAGACAGGGCTAAATTCACCCCTCCACTTT.

This sequence joins TRBV9 and TRBJ1-5, with a tentative D call TRBD1 (5 bases). The length of the CDR3 is 15 residues. Looked up from germline, CDR1 is SGDLS and CDR2 is YYNGEE. The germline V and J ends were trimmed by 0 bases and 5 bases, with 12 bases remaining between them. In DNA form, the CDR3 reads TGTGCCAGCAGCGTAGATGGGACTATAGATCAGCCCCAGCATTTT. Protein sequence: CASSVDGTIDQPQHF.

CDR3 loop: CASNQGVTQYF. DNA of the CDR3: TGTGCCAGCAATCAGGGGGTTACGCAGTATTTT. This chain links TRBV5-6 with TRBJ2-3; 7 nucleotides match TRBD1. Germline V gives CDR1 SGHDT, CDR2 YYEEEE. The length of the CDR3 is 11 residues. The trim removed 6 bases at V and 8 bases at J, leaving 3 bases unmatched.

The chain uses TRBV5-1 and TRBJ2-1, with D tentatively TRBD2 (5 bases). This CDR3 is built from 15 residues. Trimming pared 3 bases from V and 9 bases from J, leaving 19 bases between. The germline V gene has CDR1 SGHRS and CDR2 YFSETQ. The CDR3 is CASSSALGKSGEQFF. CDR3 nucleotides: TGCGCCAGCAGCTCCGCCTTGGGGAAAAGCGGTGAGCAGTTCTTC.

The gene calls are TRBV6-5 and TRBJ1-5; D possibly corresponds to TRBD1 (5 bases). Germline CDR1 MNHEY, CDR2 SVGAGI. Trimming stripped 10 bases from V and 6 bases from J, with 13 bases between. There are 12 residues in the CDR3. For the CDR3, the DNA is TGTGCCACCGGGCGGGGGGTTCAGCCCCAGCATTTT. It translates to CATGRGVQPQHF.

CDR3 sequence: CASSGSGGATGELFF. CDR3 DNA sequence: TGTGCCAGCAGCGGTAGCGGGGGGGCAACCGGGGAGCTGTTTTTT. This rearrangement joins TRBV7-8 to TRBJ2-2; 11 nucleotides align to TRBD2. V lost 5 bases and J lost 5; bases outside the gene matches: 4. There are 15 residues in the CDR3. Germline CDR1 reads SGHVS; CDR2 reads FQNEAQ.

The chain links TRBV6-5 to TRBJ1-6; possible D gene TRBD1, 6 bases. The germline V gene encodes CDR1 MNHEY and CDR2 SVGAGI. Trimming left V 6 bases short and J 8 bases short, with 11 bases between. This CDR3 is 13 amino acids long. CDR3 DNA: TGTGCCAGCAGCCGACAGGTCCATTCACCCCTCCACTTT. Translated: CASSRQVHSPLHF.

The V call is TRBV6-1, the J call TRBJ1-2; D not certain. Germline V gene lookup returns CDR1 MNHNS and CDR2 SASEGT. V was cut by 5 bases and J by 2 bases, with 15 bases left in between. This CDR3 comprises 15 residues. This CDR3 reads CASSNGKWRNYGYTF. For the CDR3, the DNA is TGTGCCAGCAGTAACGGAAAATGGCGGAACTATGGCTACACCTTC.

V is TRBV11-2 and J is TRBJ2-1; 10 bases are shared with TRBD2. The CDR3 loop spans 16 amino acids. CDR1 SGHAT and CDR2 FQNNGV come from the germline V gene. V shed 4 bases and J 7 bases; nucleotides not matched to a gene: 10. CDR3 sequence: CASSSDLGTSVNEQFF. In DNA form, the CDR3 reads TGTGCCAGCAGCTCAGACCTTGGGACTAGCGTTAATGAGCAGTTCTTC.

The chain has TRBV5-1 and TRBJ2-7, with TRBD1 matching 10 bases. CDR1 SGHRS and CDR2 YFSETQ come from the germline V gene. The CDR3 is made up of 13 amino acids. Trimming at V came to 5 bases and at J to 5 bases, leaving 4 bases not matched to a gene. In DNA, the CDR3 is TGCGCCAGCAGGAGGGACAGGGGCGACGAGCAGTACTTC. As protein: CASRRDRGDEQYF.

This clone was found a few times. The CDR3 DNA is TGTGCCAGCAGCGCCGGACAGGGTTCCACCGGGGAGCTGTTTTTT. Its protein is CASSAGQGSTGELFF. The chain carries TRBV5-5 and TRBJ2-2; 8 bases line up with TRBD1. CDR3 length: 15 residues. Germline values: CDR1 SGHKS, CDR2 YYEKEE (reference sequence). With 4 bases clipped from V and 4 bases from J, the junction kept 6 bases outside the gene matches.

This chain uses TRBV19 with TRBJ1-1; no clear D. The CDR3 runs to 14 residues. V was cut by 1 base and J by 7 bases, with 13 bases left in between. The germline gives CDR1 LNHDA, CDR2 SQIVND (reference sequence). For the CDR3, the DNA is TGTGCCAGTAGTATAGTGTCGGGGTTTGGTGAAGCTTTCTTT. Translation: CASSIVSGFGEAFF.

This rearrangement joins TRBV12-1 to TRBJ2-7; the table assigns TRBD1, which was not confirmed against the DNA. TRBV12-1 is tagged as a pseudogene. CDR3 length equals 14 residues. CDR3 DNA sequence: TGTGCCAGCAGCTCGGGGGACAGGGCCTACGAGCAGTACTTC. It translates to CASSSGDRAYEQYF.

The chain is built from TRBV18 and TRBJ2-7; 8 bases match TRBD2. Germline V lookup: CDR1 KGHSH, CDR2 LQKENI. V lost 8 bases to trimming and J lost 3 bases; unmatched junction nucleotides: 6. This CDR3 has 13 amino acids. CDR3 bases: TGTGCCAGCACAAGCGGGAGCTTCTACGAGCAGTACTTC. This gives the protein CASTSGSFYEQYF.

This clone was detected a few times. The chain is built from TRBV4-3 and TRBJ2-7, with D possibly TRBD1 on 6 matching bases. The length of the CDR3 is 14 residues. Germline values: CDR1 LGHNA, CDR2 YSLEER. V was shortened by 0 bases and J by 7 bases, with 13 bases between the two germline ends. The CDR3 bases are TGCGCCAGCAGCCAAGATTGGGGGCCCCAGGAGCAGTACTTC. Its protein product is CASSQDWGPQEQYF.

This rearrangement joins TRBV19 to TRBJ2-4; TRBD2 is a possible D gene (6 bases). Germline loops: CDR1 LNHDA, CDR2 SQIVND (reference sequence). This CDR3 comprises 14 residues. The V and J ends lost 5 bases and 3 bases respectively, with 11 bases between them. CDR3 sequence: CASSRRDLKNIQYF. The CDR3 bases are TGTGCCAGTAGTCGGAGGGACCTCAAAAACATTCAGTACTTC.

To note about this clone: The same CDR3 arises from other DNA sequences in this sample as well. The rearrangement uses TRBV7-2 and TRBJ1-5; no clear D gene. The CDR3 totals 13 residues. The V and J ends lost 6 bases and 2 bases respectively, with 8 bases between them. Per germline, CDR1 SGHTA and CDR2 FQGNSA. CDR3 loop: CASSTRGNQPQHF. As DNA, the CDR3 is TGTGCCAGCAGTACTAGGGGCAATCAGCCCCAGCATTTT.